The present T cell receptor beta chain was sequenced within a study of blood T cell repertoires in COVID-19. The wider study: COVID-19 samples, acute and convalescent, were from the United States, Italy and Spain. The cDNA or gDNA used as material had been derived from T cells, B-cell-depleted T cells, or PBMCs.

Per the original data handling: It was from reference gene primer amplification that nucleated cell counts were estimated. Here immunoSEQ multiplex PCR was the method, and the copy in TCRdb shows in-frame clones only, minus some. That table supplies the V and J calls and clone size; D and trimming were determined from the DNA. This repertoire shows tens of thousands of clones, 75% to 85% found once; its top ten account for around 15%. Per germline, CDR1 SGHRS and CDR2 YFSETQ. The CDR3 is 15 residues long. V lost 3 bases and J lost 5; bases outside the gene matches: 6. The clonotype originates from a man aged 80 or over with active or convalescent COVID-19. The genes are TRBV5-1 and TRBJ2-1, with TRBD2 matching 9 bases. The sample taken for sequencing was peripheral blood. The CDR3 coding sequence is TGCGCCAGCAGCTCGCTAGCGGGGTCTAACAATGAGCAGTTCTTC. It codes for CASSSLAGSNNEQFF.